Listed below are T cell receptor beta chains from one sample, sequenced in a study of T cell responses to AZD1222 COVID-19 vaccine. Assay used: immunoSEQ multiplex PCR; TCRdb lists only in-frame clones, some missing. Here the sample spans 95,000 to 150,000 clones, about nine tenths being singletons. The material sequenced was peripheral blood, taken 28 days after the second AZD1222 dose. Source of these receptors: an adult who received the AZD1222 COVID-19 vaccine. Each CDR3 is given with its conserved first and last residue. Fields, in order: V gene, J gene, D gene, clone size, CDR3 protein, CDR3 DNA. The D gene is left open where the match is weak. Expanded clones are given a class, and other clones once, few, many or no size at all.

>TRBV2|TRBJ1-6|NA|NA
CASSRESSYNSPLHF
TGTGCCAGCAGCCGGGAGAGCTCCTATAATTCACCCCTCCACTTT
>TRBV11-2|TRBJ1-6|NA|NA
CASSLGFGSSYNSPLHF
TGTGCCAGCAGCTTAGGTTTTGGCAGCTCCTATAATTCACCCCTCCACTTT
>TRBV7-9|TRBJ2-7|TRBD1|NA
CASSWGQDGNYEQYF
TGTGCCAGCAGCTGGGGACAGGACGGAAACTACGAGCAGTACTTC
>TRBV5-4|TRBJ2-3|NA|NA
CASSLTEVDTQYF
TGTGCCAGCAGCTTGACGGAGGTAGATACGCAGTATTTT
>TRBV4-1|TRBJ1-2|TRBD1|NA
CASSFLLTGTGDYGYTF
TGCGCCAGCAGCTTTCTCCTCACCGGGACAGGGGACTATGGCTACACCTTC
>TRBV4-1|TRBJ2-2|NA|NA
CASSQVGARAGELFF
TGCGCCAGCAGCCAAGTGGGTGCAAGAGCCGGGGAGCTGTTTTTT
>TRBV5-6|TRBJ1-6|NA|NA
CASSLMGSYNSPLHF
TGTGCCAGCAGCTTGATGGGGTCCTATAATTCACCCCTCCACTTT
>TRBV7-9|TRBJ1-2|NA|NA
CASSFRGGYTF
TGTGCCAGCAGTTTTCGGGGGGGCTACACCTTC
>TRBV2|TRBJ1-5|NA|once
CASSDRGSNQPQHF
TGTGCCAGCAGTGATCGGGGTAGCAATCAGCCCCAGCATTTT
>TRBV24-1|TRBJ1-5|NA|NA
CATSDFVGQPQHF
TGTGCCACCAGTGATTTTGTCGGGCAGCCCCAGCATTTT
>TRBV19|TRBJ1-1|TRBD1|once
CASSIRTGAGTEAFF
TGTGCCAGTAGTATCAGAACAGGGGCAGGGACTGAAGCTTTCTTT
>TRBV5-3|TRBJ2-5|TRBD1|NA
CARTLRPGQSQETQYF
TGTGCCAGAACCTTAAGACCGGGACAGAGCCAAGAGACCCAGTACTTC
>TRBV6-1|TRBJ2-2|NA|NA
CASSEATNANTGELFF
TGTGCCAGCAGTGAAGCTACAAACGCGAACACCGGGGAGCTGTTTTTT
>TRBV21-1|TRBJ1-3|NA|NA
CANPGTVVSRNTIYF
TGTGCCAACCCAGGGACAGTTGTGTCTCGAAACACCATATATTTT
>TRBV19|TRBJ2-7|TRBD2|once
CASSPVWRGAYEQYF
TGTGCCAGTAGTCCCGTTTGGCGGGGGGCCTACGAGCAGTACTTC
>TRBV7-9|TRBJ1-1|NA|NA
CASSLLETGTEAFF
TGTGCCAGCAGTCTTCTTGAGACCGGCACTGAAGCTTTCTTT
>TRBV3-1/TRBV3-2|TRBJ1-2|TRBD1|NA
CASSPSRGQIPNYGYTF
TGTGCCAGCAGCCCGTCAAGGGGGCAGATACCTAACTATGGCTACACCTTC
>TRBV5-1|TRBJ1-5|NA|NA
CASSPGGRGGGPSNQPQHF
TGCGCCAGCAGCCCCGGGGGTCGGGGGGGCGGCCCTAGCAATCAGCCCCAGCATTTT
>TRBV27|TRBJ1-2|NA|NA
CASSSLTDQNYGYTF
TGTGCCAGCAGTTCATTGACTGACCAGAACTATGGCTACACCTTC
>TRBV10-1|TRBJ1-1|TRBD1|NA
CASSETGTGHRNTEAFF
TGCGCCAGCAGTGAAACCGGGACAGGGCATAGGAACACTGAAGCTTTCTTT
>TRBV28|TRBJ1-3|NA|once
CASRAQGSGNTIYF
TGTGCCAGCCGCGCCCAGGGATCTGGAAACACCATATATTTT
>TRBV7-8|TRBJ2-7|TRBD1|NA
CASSLGGQGGYEQYF
TGTGCCAGCAGCTTAGGTGGACAGGGAGGTTACGAGCAGTACTTC
>TRBV7-9|TRBJ2-7|NA|NA
CASRRGMGNGEQYF
TGTGCCAGCCGGCGGGGAATGGGGAATGGAGAGCAGTACTTC
>TRBV5-4|TRBJ2-3|NA|NA
CASRLDRHTDTQYF
TGTGCCAGCAGACTGGATCGCCACACAGATACGCAGTATTTT
>TRBV19|TRBJ1-2|NA|NA
CASRSQGYGYTF
TGTGCCAGTAGGTCACAGGGCTATGGCTACACCTTC
>TRBV28|TRBJ1-5|TRBD1|NA
CASSLTGGWYSNQPQHF
TGTGCCAGCAGTTTAACAGGGGGCTGGTATAGCAATCAGCCCCAGCATTTT
>TRBV3-1/TRBV3-2|TRBJ2-1|TRBD1|NA
CASSLTGWWNNEQFF
TGTGCCAGCAGCCTGACAGGGTGGTGGAACAATGAGCAGTTCTTC
>TRBV5-4|TRBJ1-1|NA|NA
CASSPRDGYTEAFF
TGTGCCAGCAGCCCCCGGGACGGGTACACTGAAGCTTTCTTT
>TRBV2|TRBJ2-4|TRBD2|NA
CASSIQGGLAKNIQYF
TGTGCCAGCAGTATTCAGGGAGGGTTGGCCAAAAACATTCAGTACTTC
>TRBV6-4|TRBJ2-7|NA|NA
CASSAGLPILYEQYF
TGTGCCAGCAGCGCAGGACTACCAATCCTCTACGAGCAGTACTTC
>TRBV18|TRBJ2-3|TRBD2|NA
CASSRVGGGGPLRDTQYF
TGTGCCAGCTCACGGGTCGGTGGCGGGGGGCCGCTGAGAGATACGCAGTATTTT
>TRBV6-1|TRBJ1-5|NA|NA
CASSESGVNQPQHF
TGTGCCAGCAGTGAATCAGGGGTAAATCAGCCCCAGCATTTT
>TRBV5-1|TRBJ1-5|TRBD1|NA
CASSLGMGRQGNQPQHF
TGCGCCAGCAGCTTGGGGATGGGGCGACAGGGAAATCAGCCCCAGCATTTT
>TRBV9|TRBJ1-6|NA|NA
CASSVATRNSPLHF
TGTGCCAGCAGCGTAGCCACCAGAAATTCACCCCTCCACTTT
>TRBV4-1|TRBJ1-4|NA|NA
CASSQDWGALGLLEKLFF
TGCGCCAGCAGCCAAGATTGGGGGGCTCTTGGCTTACTTGAAAAACTGTTTTTT
>TRBV19|TRBJ1-2|TRBD1|NA
CASSVAYGTANYGYTF
TGTGCCAGTAGTGTGGCTTACGGGACAGCTAACTATGGCTACACCTTC
>TRBV11-2|TRBJ1-1|NA|NA
CASSSIASGGTIVSAEAFF
TGTGCCAGCAGCTCAATCGCCTCGGGGGGGACGATAGTGAGCGCTGAAGCTTTCTTT
>TRBV5-8|TRBJ2-3|NA|NA
CASRKGQSTDTQYF
TGTGCCAGCAGAAAAGGACAGAGCACAGATACGCAGTATTTT
>TRBV20-1|TRBJ1-4|NA|NA
CSASAGRGEKLFF
TGCAGTGCTAGTGCGGGGAGGGGTGAAAAACTGTTTTTT
>TRBV19|TRBJ1-1|NA|NA
CASITQGLTEAFF
TGTGCCAGTATAACCCAGGGGTTAACTGAAGCTTTCTTT
>TRBV2|TRBJ1-6|NA|once
CASSDSWNSPLHF
TGTGCCAGCAGTGATTCTTGGAATTCACCCCTCCACTTT
>TRBV3-1/TRBV3-2|TRBJ2-7|NA|NA
CASTSRRLAGVYEQYF
TGTGCCAGCACCTCAAGACGGCTAGCAGGGGTCTACGAGCAGTACTTC
>TRBV18|TRBJ1-4|NA|NA
CASSVGLDEKLFF
TGTGCCAGCTCAGTAGGTTTGGATGAAAAACTGTTTTTT
>TRBV28|TRBJ1-5|NA|NA
CASHGYSNQPQHF
TGTGCCAGCCATGGGTATAGCAATCAGCCCCAGCATTTT
>TRBV5-1|TRBJ2-3|NA|NA
CASSLATGTDTQYF
TGCGCCAGCAGCTTGGCTACAGGGACAGATACGCAGTATTTT
>TRBV3-1/TRBV3-2|TRBJ2-7|TRBD2|NA
CASSQSPTSGGYEQYF
TGTGCCAGCAGCCAAAGTCCTACTAGCGGGGGCTACGAGCAGTACTTC
>TRBV18|TRBJ1-6|NA|NA
CASSRGTDNSPLHF
TGTGCCAGCTCACGGGGTACAGATAATTCACCCCTCCACTTT
>TRBV4-2|TRBJ2-1|NA|NA
CASSQDPGSGNEQFF
TGTGCCAGCAGCCAAGATCCAGGGAGTGGCAATGAGCAGTTCTTC
>TRBV5-1|TRBJ1-1|NA|NA
CATSGARNTEAFF
TGCGCCACAAGTGGGGCGAGGAACACTGAAGCTTTCTTT
>TRBV28|TRBJ2-3|NA|NA
CASSGAEAQYF
TGTGCCAGCAGTGGAGCGGAGGCCCAGTATTTT
>TRBV9|TRBJ2-3|TRBD2|NA
CASSVGVAGGADTQYF
TGTGCCAGCAGCGTAGGGGTAGCGGGAGGTGCAGATACGCAGTATTTT
>TRBV18|TRBJ1-1|TRBD1|NA
CASSPQGATEAFF
TGTGCCAGCTCACCACAGGGGGCGACTGAAGCTTTCTTT
>TRBV5-1|TRBJ2-3|NA|NA
CASSLVSDTDTQYF
TGCGCCAGCAGCTTGGTGTCAGACACAGATACGCAGTATTTT
>TRBV9|TRBJ2-3|NA|once
CASSPRGWRSTDTQYF
TGTGCCAGCAGCCCCCGAGGTTGGCGGAGCACAGATACGCAGTATTTT
>TRBV28|TRBJ1-6|NA|NA
CASTPPGSYRAYNSPLHF
TGTGCCAGCACCCCCCCGGGCTCCTATCGCGCCTATAATTCACCCCTCCACTTT
>TRBV2|TRBJ2-3|TRBD2|NA
CASSSGGGRTDTQYF
TGTGCCAGCAGTAGCGGGGGGGGGAGGACAGATACGCAGTATTTT
>TRBV19|TRBJ1-1|TRBD1|NA
CASRPGTGGTEAFF
TGTGCCAGTAGACCCGGGACAGGAGGCACTGAAGCTTTCTTT
>TRBV10-3|TRBJ2-5|TRBD1|NA
CAISDPGFWDRGQETQYF
TGTGCCATCAGTGACCCCGGCTTCTGGGACAGGGGCCAAGAGACCCAGTACTTC
>TRBV1|TRBJ1-1|NA|NA
CTSSYRGQGRTEAFF
TGCACCAGCAGCTATCGAGGACAGGGACGAACTGAAGCTTTCTTT